The 5 T cell receptor beta chains in this list originate from one sample, sequenced in a study of T cells in Graves' hyperthyroidism and ophthalmopathy. From RNA transcripts, TCR beta CDR3 regions were amplified. First-round RT-PCR targeting the TCR CDR3 was performed with the HTBI primer set. TCRdb re-derived calls from the multiplex PCR reads in MiXCR, one entry per CDR3 protein. The table includes about 840,000 distinct CDR3 sequences, 35% to 45% detected once. The source material was blood. These receptors originate from a man aged 18 to 35 with Graves' hyperthyroidism.

The CDR3 region has the DNA TGTGCCATCAGTGAAGGGACTAGCGGGGGGCCCTCCTACGAGCAGTACTTC. This translates into CAISEGTSGGPSYEQYF. The chain couples TRBV10-3 to TRBJ2-7, with TRBD2 matching 15 bases. Germline V gene sequence: CDR1 ENHRY, CDR2 SYGVKD. This CDR3 has 17 amino acids. V shed 3 bases and J 0 bases; nucleotides not matched to a gene: 3.

V and J are TRBV4-1 and TRBJ1-5; unclear D gene. The CDR3 is 15 amino acids. V dropped 0 bases and J dropped 5 bases, with 11 bases sitting between them. Germline V CDR1 and CDR2: MGHRA, YSYEKL. CDR3 nucleotide sequence: TGCGCCAGCAGCCAAGATTCGGCAGTCTATCAGCCCCAGCATTTT. Encoded protein: CASSQDSAVYQPQHF.

This clonotype was counted ten times or more. V gene TRBV11-2 combines with J gene TRBJ1-6; D is perhaps TRBD1 (6 bases). V was clipped by 5 bases and J by 7 bases, with 12 bases between them. Germline loops: CDR1 SGHAT, CDR2 FQNNGV. The CDR3 sequence is 14 residues long. CDR3 bases: TGTGCCAGCAGCACCCAGGGGCGAAATTCACCCCTCCACTTT. Residues: CASSTQGRNSPLHF.

The rearrangement joins TRBV7-9 to TRBJ2-7; 14 bases match TRBD2. Germline V CDR1 and CDR2: SEHNR, FQNEAQ (reference sequence). The CDR3 totals 17 residues. Unmatched junction bases numbered 9, after V lost 5 bases and J lost 3 bases. CDR3 sequence reads: CASSPPFGTSGSYEQYF. DNA for the CDR3: TGTGCCAGCAGCCCCCCCTTCGGGACTAGCGGGAGCTACGAGCAGTACTTC.

Many counts were recorded for this clonotype. The rearrangement joins TRBV20-1 to TRBJ1-6; 8 bases align to TRBD1. CDR1 is DFQATT and CDR2 is SNEGSKA in the germline V gene (reference sequence). There are 15 residues in the CDR3. Trimming took 0 bases from V and 10 from J; bases not matched to a gene: 8. CDR3 loop: CSARDPQGDGSPLHF. The CDR3 DNA sequence: TGCAGTGCTAGAGACCCACAGGGGGATGGCTCACCCCTCCACTTT.